Following are 3 T cell receptor beta chains from one sample sequenced in a study of T-cell reconstitution after alpha-beta-depleted transplantation in children. The authors prepared the TCRbeta library with unique molecular identifiers. TCRdb re-called the PCR reads with MiXCR, one entry per CDR3 protein. The sample contains 610,000 or so distinct CDR3 sequences, roughly 30% of which appear only once. The sample consisted of PBMCs, taken before TCRalphabeta/CD19-depleted stem cell transplant. All receptors come from a boy under three years old with Wiskott-Aldrich syndrome, due to receive a stem cell transplant.

This clonotype was counted only a few times. The chain links TRBV29-1 to TRBJ1-1, with D possibly being TRBD1 (5 bases). CDR3 length: 15 residues. Looked up from germline, CDR1 is SQVTM and CDR2 is ANQGSEA. V lost 4 bases to trimming and J lost 1 base, with 16 bases between them. Here the CDR3 reads CSVGTAGRTNTEAFF. In DNA form, the CDR3 reads TGCAGCGTTGGAACTGCGGGACGCACGAACACTGAAGCTTTCTTT. Based on the CDR3 plus reference TRBV29-1 and TRBJ1-1, the full variable domain is SAVISQKPSRDICQRGTSLTIQCQVDSQVTMMFWYRQQPGQSLTLIATANQGSEATYESGFVIDKFPISRPNLTFSTLTVSNMSPEDSSIYLCSVGTAGRTNTEAFFGQGTRLTVV.

As DNA, the CDR3 is TGTGCCATCAGTGCCACAGGGGCCGGGGAGCTGTTTTTT. Translating gives CAISATGAGELFF. The chain employs TRBV10-3 and TRBJ2-2; TRBD1 aligns across 7 bases. J lost 6 bases, V lost 4 bases, and 2 bases had no gene match. In germline, CDR1 is ENHRY, CDR2 SYGVKD. CDR3 length: 13 residues.

This clonotype has a handful of counts. This chain connects TRBV28 to TRBJ1-5; 7 nucleotides match TRBD1. V lost 7 bases to trimming and J lost 4 bases; unmatched junction nucleotides: 7. Germline loops: CDR1 MDHEN, CDR2 SYDVKM. The CDR3 loop spans 14 amino acids. The CDR3 region has the DNA TGTGCCAGCACCGGGACAGTGTGGAATCAGCCCCAGCATTTT. Translated: CASTGTVWNQPQHF.